This T cell receptor beta chain was observed in a study of blood T cell repertoires in COVID-19. Original handling: By means of reference gene primer amplification, nucleated cell counts were estimated. Assay used: immunoSEQ multiplex PCR; TCRdb lists only in-frame clones, some missing. The V and J calls and the clone size are those of that table, but D and trimming were determined from the DNA. The sample lists roughly 250,000 clones, 85% to 90% occurring once. The TCR was taken from a man aged 25-45 years with acute or convalescent COVID-19. The sequenced sample consisted of peripheral blood.

Here the CDR3 reads CASRGQSVTEAFF. CDR3 sequence (DNA): TGTGCCAGTAGAGGTCAGAGCGTAACTGAAGCTTTCTTT. J is TRBJ1-1 and V is TRBV19; the D is unclear. CDR1 and CDR2 (germline): LNHDA, SQIVND (reference sequence). Trimming took off 6 bases at V and 5 bases at J, with 13 bases between the two ends. The CDR3 totals 13 residues.